This T cell receptor (beta chain) was observed in a study of persistence of HIV-infected CD4 T cells. Sequencing used immunoSEQ version 4 in survey mode. Generated by immunoSEQ multiplex PCR, the TCRdb table keeps only in-frame clones and is missing some. Here the sample spans under 25,000 clones, roughly 70% being singletons. This clone was observed once. The antigen remains unidentified. The junction had 9 bases not matched to a gene; V was cut back by 6 bases and J by 1 base. The germline V gene has CDR1 SGHTA and CDR2 FQGNSA. The CDR3 loop spans 18 amino acids. Overlapping HIV-1 Gag 15-mer peptides at about 1 ug per peptide per mL were used. CD4+ T cells upregulating both CD40 ligand and CD69 were sorted as responding cells.

J is TRBJ2-7 and V is TRBV7-2; 16 bases fit TRBD2. The receptor's source is an adult man with HIV who was CMV-seropositive. The sample here was CD4+ T cells sorted from PBMCs after roughly 18-hour stimulation, taken from a patient who received antiretroviral therapy. The CDR3 nucleotides are TGTGCCAGCAGTCACACGGGGACTAGCGGGGGGGCATCCTACGAGCAGTACTTC. Translating it yields CASSHTGTSGGASYEQYF. Full variable domain (rest looked up from reference TRBV7-2 and TRBJ2-7): GAGVSQSPSNKVTEKGKDVELRCDPISGHTALYWYRQSLGQGLEFLIYFQGNSAPDKSGLPSDRFSAERTGGSVSTLTIQRTQQEDSAVYLCASSHTGTSGGASYEQYFGPGTRLTVT.